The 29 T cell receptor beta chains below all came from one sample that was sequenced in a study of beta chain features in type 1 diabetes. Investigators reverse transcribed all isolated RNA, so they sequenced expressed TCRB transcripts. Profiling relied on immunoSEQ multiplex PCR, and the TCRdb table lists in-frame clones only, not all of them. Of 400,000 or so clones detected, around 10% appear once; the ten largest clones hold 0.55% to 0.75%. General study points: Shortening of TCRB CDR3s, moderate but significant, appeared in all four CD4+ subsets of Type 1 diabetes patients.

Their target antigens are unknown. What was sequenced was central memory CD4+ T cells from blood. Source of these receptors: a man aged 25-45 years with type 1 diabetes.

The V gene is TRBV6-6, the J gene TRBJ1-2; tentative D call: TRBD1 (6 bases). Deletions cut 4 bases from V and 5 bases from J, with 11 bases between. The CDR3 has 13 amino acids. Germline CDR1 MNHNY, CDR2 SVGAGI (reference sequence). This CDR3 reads CASSWDIGYGYTF. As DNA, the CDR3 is TGTGCCAGCAGTTGGGACATTGGATATGGCTACACCTTC.

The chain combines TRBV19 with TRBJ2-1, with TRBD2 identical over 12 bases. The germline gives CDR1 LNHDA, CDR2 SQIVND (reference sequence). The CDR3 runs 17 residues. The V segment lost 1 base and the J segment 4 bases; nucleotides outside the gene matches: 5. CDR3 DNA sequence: TGTGCCAGTAGTATAGGGAGACTAGCGGGAGAGTACAATGAGCAGTTCTTC. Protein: CASSIGRLAGEYNEQFF.

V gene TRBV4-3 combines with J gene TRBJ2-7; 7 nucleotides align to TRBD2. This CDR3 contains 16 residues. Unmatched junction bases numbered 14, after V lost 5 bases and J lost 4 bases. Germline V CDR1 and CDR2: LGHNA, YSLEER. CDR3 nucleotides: TGCGCCAGCAGCTCAAATCTAGCGGAGACCCTATACGAGCAGTACTTC. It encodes CASSSNLAETLYEQYF.

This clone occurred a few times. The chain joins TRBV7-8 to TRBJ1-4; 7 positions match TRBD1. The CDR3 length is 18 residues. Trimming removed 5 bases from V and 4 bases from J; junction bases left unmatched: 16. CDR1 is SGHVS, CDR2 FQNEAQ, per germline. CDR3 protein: CASSPLIYRGQSNEKLFF. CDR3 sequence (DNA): TGTGCCAGCAGCCCCTTAATATATAGGGGACAGAGTAATGAAAAACTGTTTTTT.

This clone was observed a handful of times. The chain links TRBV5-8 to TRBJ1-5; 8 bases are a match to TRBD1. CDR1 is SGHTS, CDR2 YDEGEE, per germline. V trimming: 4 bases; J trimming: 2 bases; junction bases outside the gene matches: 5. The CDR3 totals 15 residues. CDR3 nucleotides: TGTGCCAGCAGCGATGACAGGGGCGGCAATCAGCCCCAGCATTTT. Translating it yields CASSDDRGGNQPQHF.

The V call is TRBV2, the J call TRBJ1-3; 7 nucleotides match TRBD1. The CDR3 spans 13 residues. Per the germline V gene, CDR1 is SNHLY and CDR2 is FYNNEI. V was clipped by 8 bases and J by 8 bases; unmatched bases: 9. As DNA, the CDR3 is TGTGCCAGCGGGGGACAGTTCTTCGACACCATATATTTT. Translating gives CASGGQFFDTIYF.

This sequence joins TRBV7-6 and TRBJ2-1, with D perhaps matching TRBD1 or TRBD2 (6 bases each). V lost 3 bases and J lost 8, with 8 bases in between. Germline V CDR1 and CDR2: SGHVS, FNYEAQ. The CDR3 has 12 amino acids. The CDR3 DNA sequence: TGTGCCAGCAGCTTGGGGGGCCATGAGCAGTTCTTC. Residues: CASSLGGHEQFF.

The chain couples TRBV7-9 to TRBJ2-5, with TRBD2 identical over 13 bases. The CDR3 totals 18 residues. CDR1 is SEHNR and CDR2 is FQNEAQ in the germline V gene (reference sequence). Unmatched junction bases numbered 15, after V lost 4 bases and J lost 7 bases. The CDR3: CASSSPPGLAGESGTQYF. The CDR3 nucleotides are TGTGCCAGCAGCTCGCCCCCCGGACTAGCGGGAGAGTCAGGGACCCAGTACTTC.

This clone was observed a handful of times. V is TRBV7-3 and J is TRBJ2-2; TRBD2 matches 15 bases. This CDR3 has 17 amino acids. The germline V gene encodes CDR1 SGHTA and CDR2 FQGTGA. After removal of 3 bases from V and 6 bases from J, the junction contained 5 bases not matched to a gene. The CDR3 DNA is TGTGCCAGCAGCTTCCAAGGACTAGCGGGAGGGTCCGGGGAGCTGTTTTTT. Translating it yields CASSFQGLAGGSGELFF.

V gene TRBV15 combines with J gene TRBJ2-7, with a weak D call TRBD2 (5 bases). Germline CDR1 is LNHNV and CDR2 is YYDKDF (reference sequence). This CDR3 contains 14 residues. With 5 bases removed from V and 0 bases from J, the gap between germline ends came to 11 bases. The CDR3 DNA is TGTGCCACCAGCCCCCAGAGCGGCTCCTACGAGCAGTACTTC. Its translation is CATSPQSGSYEQYF.

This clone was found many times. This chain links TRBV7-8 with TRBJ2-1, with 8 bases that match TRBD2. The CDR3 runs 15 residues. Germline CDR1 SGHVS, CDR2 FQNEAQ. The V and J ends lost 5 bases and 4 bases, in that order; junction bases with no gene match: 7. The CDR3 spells CASSPVAGGYNEQFF. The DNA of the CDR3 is TGTGCCAGCAGCCCCGTGGCGGGAGGTTACAATGAGCAGTTCTTC.

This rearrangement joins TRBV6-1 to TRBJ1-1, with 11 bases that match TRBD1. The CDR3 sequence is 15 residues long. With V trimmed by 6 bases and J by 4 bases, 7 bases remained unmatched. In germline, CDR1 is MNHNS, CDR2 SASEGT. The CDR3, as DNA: TGTGCCAGCAGCGGACAGGGGGCTTTGGGCACTGAAGCTTTCTTT. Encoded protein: CASSGQGALGTEAFF.

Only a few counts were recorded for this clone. The CDR3: CASSSEKTRGDTQYF. The CDR3 DNA is TGCGCCAGCAGCTCCGAAAAGACCAGGGGAGATACGCAGTATTTT. This rearrangement joins TRBV5-1 to TRBJ2-3, with D possibly TRBD1 on 6 matching bases. The CDR3 covers 15 residues. CDR1 and CDR2 from the germline V gene are SGHRS and YFSETQ. V was shortened by 3 bases and J by 5 bases, with 16 bases between the two germline ends.

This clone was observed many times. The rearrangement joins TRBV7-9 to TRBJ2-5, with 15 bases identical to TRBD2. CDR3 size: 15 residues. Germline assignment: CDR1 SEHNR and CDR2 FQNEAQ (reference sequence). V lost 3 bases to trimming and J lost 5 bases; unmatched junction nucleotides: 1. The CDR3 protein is CASSFGLAGGETQYF. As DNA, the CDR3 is TGTGCCAGCAGCTTCGGACTAGCGGGAGGGGAGACCCAGTACTTC.

CDR3 in DNA: TGCGCCAGCAGCCAGACAGGGGGGTACATTCAGTACTTC. Translation: CASSQTGGYIQYF. The rearrangement links TRBV4-3 to TRBJ2-4, with 9 bases lining up with TRBD1. V trimming: 3 bases; J trimming: 8 bases; junction bases outside the gene matches: 2. CDR1 is LGHNA, CDR2 YSLEER, per germline. The CDR3 length is 13 residues.

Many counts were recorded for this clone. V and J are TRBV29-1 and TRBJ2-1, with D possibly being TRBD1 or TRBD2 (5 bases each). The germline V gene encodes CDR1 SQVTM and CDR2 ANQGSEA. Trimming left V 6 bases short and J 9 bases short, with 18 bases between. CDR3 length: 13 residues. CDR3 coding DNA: TGCAGCGTGGGGAGACAGCCTCCAATTGAGCAGTTCTTC. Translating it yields CSVGRQPPIEQFF.

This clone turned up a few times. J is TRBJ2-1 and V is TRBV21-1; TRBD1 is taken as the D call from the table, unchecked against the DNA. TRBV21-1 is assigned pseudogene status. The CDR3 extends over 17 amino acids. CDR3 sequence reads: CASSACRGTPHIDEQFF. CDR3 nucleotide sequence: TGTGCCAGCAGCGCGTGCAGGGGCACCCCACACATCGATGAGCAGTTCTTC.

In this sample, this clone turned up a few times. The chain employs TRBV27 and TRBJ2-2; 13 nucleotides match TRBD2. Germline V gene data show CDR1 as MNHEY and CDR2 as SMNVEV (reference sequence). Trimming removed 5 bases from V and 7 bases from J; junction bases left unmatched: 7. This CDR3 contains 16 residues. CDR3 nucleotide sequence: TGTGCCAGCAGTAACGGACTAGCGGGAGTGGTCGGGGAGCTGTTTTTT. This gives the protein CASSNGLAGVVGELFF.

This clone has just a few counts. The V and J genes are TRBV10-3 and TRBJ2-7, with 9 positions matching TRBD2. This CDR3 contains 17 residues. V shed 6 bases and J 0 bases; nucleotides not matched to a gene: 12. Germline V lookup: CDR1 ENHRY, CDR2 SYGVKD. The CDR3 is CAISDPGGRETSYEQYF. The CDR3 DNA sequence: TGTGCCATCAGCGACCCTGGCGGGAGGGAGACCTCCTACGAGCAGTACTTC.

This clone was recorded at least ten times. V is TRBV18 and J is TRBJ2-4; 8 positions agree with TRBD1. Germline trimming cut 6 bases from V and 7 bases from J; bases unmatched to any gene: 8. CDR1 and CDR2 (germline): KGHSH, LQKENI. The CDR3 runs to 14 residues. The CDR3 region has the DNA TGTGCCAGCTCCCTTATGGGACAGGTCAACATTCAGTACTTC. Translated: CASSLMGQVNIQYF.

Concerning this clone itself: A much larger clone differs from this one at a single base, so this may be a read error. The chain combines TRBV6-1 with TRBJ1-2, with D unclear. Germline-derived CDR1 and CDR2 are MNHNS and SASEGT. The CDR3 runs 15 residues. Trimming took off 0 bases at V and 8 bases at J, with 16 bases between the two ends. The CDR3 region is CASSEAMPTLEGYTF. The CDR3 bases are TGTGCCAGCAGTGAAGCCATGCCAACCCTGGAGGGCTACACCTTC.

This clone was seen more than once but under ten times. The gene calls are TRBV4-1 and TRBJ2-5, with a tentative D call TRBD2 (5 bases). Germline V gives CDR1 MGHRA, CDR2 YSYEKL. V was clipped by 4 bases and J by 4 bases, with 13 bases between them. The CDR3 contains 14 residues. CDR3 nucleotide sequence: TGCGCCAGCAGCCGCCAAGTCAGCGGAGAGACCCAGTACTTC. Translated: CASSRQVSGETQYF.

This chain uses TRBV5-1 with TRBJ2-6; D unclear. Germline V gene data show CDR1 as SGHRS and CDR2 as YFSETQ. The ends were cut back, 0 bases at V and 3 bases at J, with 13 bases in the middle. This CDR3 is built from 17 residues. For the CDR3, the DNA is TGCGCCAGCAGCTTGGCAGGCCCCAGTGGTGGGGCCAACGTCCTGACTTTC. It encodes CASSLAGPSGGANVLTF. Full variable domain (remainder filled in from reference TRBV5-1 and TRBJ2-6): KAGVTQTPRYLIKTRGQQVTLSCSPISGHRSVSWYQQTPGQGLQFLFEYFSETQRNKGNFPGRFSGRQFSNSRSEMNVSTLELGDSALYLCASSLAGPSGGANVLTFGAGSRLTVL.

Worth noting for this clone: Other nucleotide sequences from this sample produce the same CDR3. The CDR3 loop reads CASSPRPSYEQYF. The CDR3 DNA is TGTGCCAGCTCACCTCGTCCCTCCTACGAGCAGTACTTC. The gene calls are TRBV18 and TRBJ2-7, with D unresolved. CDR1 is KGHSH, CDR2 LQKENI, per germline. This CDR3 contains 13 residues. With 3 bases removed from V and 0 bases from J, the gap between germline ends came to 6 bases.

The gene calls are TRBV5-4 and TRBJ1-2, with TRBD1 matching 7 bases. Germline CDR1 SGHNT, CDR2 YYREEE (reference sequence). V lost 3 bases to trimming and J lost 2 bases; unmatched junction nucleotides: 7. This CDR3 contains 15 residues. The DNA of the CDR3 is TGTGCCAGCAGCTCCGGTAAAGGGGGCAACTATGGCTACACCTTC. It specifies CASSSGKGGNYGYTF.

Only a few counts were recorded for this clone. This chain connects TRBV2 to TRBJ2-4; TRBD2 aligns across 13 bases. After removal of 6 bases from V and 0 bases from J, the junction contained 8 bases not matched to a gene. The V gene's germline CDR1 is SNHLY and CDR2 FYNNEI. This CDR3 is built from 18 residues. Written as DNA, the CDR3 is TGTGCCAGCAGGGGACTAGCGGGAAGAATGTTAGCCAAAAACATTCAGTACTTC. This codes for CASRGLAGRMLAKNIQYF.

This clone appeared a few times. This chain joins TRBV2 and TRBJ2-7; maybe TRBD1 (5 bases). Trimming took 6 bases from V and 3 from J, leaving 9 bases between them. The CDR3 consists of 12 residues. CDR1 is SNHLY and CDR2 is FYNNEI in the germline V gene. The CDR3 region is CASSVDSYEQYF. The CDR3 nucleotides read TGTGCCAGCAGCGTTGACAGCTACGAGCAGTACTTC.

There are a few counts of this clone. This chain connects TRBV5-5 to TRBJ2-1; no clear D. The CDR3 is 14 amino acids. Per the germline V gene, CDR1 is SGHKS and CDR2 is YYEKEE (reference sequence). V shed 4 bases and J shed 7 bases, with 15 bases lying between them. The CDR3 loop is CASSQGYTANEQFF. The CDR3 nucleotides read TGTGCCAGCAGCCAAGGGTATACTGCGAATGAGCAGTTCTTC.

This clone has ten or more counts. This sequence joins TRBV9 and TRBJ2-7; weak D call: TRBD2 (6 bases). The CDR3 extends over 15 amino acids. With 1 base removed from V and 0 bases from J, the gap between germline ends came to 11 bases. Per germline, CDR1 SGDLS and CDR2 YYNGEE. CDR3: CASSVSSVPSYEQYF. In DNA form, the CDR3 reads TGTGCCAGCAGCGTATCTAGCGTCCCCTCCTACGAGCAGTACTTC.